This T cell receptor (beta chain) was recorded in a study of T cells in Graves' hyperthyroidism and ophthalmopathy. This clonotype was seen ten or more times. Its target is unknown. The CDR3 extends over 16 amino acids. Per the germline V gene, CDR1 is MNHNS and CDR2 is SASEGT. The ends were cut back, 5 bases at V and 5 bases at J, with 18 bases in the middle. Among ophthalmopathy patients, the Clinical Activity Score reached at least 3, the NOSPECS grade reached at least 4, and duration remained under 3 months. Clinical symptoms, serum thyroxine, TRAb, thyroid ultrasound and orbital computed tomography established diagnosis. Isolation of PBMCs was performed on about 10 ml fresh peripheral blood. RNA transcripts gave rise to amplified TCR beta CDR3 regions. The primer set for the first-round RT-PCR of the TCR CDR3 was HTBI. TCRdb redid the calling of the multiplex PCR reads with MiXCR, one entry per CDR3 protein. The sample has fewer than 650,000 distinct CDR3 sequences, 12% to 15% seen once.

Study-wide points: The majority of expanded thyroid clonotypes above 0.001 also appeared in blood.

The chain employs TRBV6-1 and TRBJ1-4; a possible D gene is TRBD1 (5 bases). This receptor was identified in a woman between 18 and 29 years old with Graves' ophthalmopathy. Material for sequencing was blood. The CDR3 sequence is CASSFSGVGMNEKLFF. The DNA of the CDR3 is TGTGCCAGCAGTTTTTCGGGGGTAGGAATGAATGAAAAACTGTTTTTT.